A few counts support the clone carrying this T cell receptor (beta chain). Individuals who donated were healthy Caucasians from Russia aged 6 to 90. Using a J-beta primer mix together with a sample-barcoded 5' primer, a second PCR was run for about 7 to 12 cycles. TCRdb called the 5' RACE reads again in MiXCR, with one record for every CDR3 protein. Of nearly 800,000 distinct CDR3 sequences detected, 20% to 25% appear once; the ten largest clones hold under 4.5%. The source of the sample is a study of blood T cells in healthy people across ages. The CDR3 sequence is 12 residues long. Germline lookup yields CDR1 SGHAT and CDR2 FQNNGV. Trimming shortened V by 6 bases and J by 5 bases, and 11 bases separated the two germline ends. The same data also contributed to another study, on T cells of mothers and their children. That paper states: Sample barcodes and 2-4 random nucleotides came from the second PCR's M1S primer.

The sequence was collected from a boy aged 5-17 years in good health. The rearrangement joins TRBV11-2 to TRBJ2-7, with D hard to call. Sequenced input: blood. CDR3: CASSRESDEQYF. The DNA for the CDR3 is TGTGCCAGCAGTCGAGAGAGCGACGAGCAGTACTTC.